This TCR beta chain was found in a study of blood T cell repertoires in COVID-19. Study-wide background: Nucleic acid was either cDNA or gDNA, and it came from T cells, B-cell-depleted T cells, or PBMCs.

The V and J ends lost 1 base and 1 base respectively, with 11 bases between them. CDR1 SQVTM and CDR2 ANQGSEA come from the germline V gene. The CDR3 totals 15 residues. Original analysis: By means of reference gene primer amplification, nucleated cell counts were estimated. Sequenced by immunoSEQ multiplex PCR; TCRdb stores in-frame clones only, minus some. V, J and clone size are those of that table, while D and trimming were read from the DNA. Among just over 80,000 clones listed, approximately 81% were seen once. Sequencing input: peripheral blood. The rearrangement joins TRBV29-1 to TRBJ2-1; possible D gene TRBD2, 5 bases. The receptor was derived from a man aged 80 or over with acute or convalescent COVID-19. The CDR3 is CSVEAPADSYNEQFF. Here the CDR3 DNA reads TGCAGCGTTGAAGCCCCAGCGGATTCCTACAATGAGCAGTTCTTC.